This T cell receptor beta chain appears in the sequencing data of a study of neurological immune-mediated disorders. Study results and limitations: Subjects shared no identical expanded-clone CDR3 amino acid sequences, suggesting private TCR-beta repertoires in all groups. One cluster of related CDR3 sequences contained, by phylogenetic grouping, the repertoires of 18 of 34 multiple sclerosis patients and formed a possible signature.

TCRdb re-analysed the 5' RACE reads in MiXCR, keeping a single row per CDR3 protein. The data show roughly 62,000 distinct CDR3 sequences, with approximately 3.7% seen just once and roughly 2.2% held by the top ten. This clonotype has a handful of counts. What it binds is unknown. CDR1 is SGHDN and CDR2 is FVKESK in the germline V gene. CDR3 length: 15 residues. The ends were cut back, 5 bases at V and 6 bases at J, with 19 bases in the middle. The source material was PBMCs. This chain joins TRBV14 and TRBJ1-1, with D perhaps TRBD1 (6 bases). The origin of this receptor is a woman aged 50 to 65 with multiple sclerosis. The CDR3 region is CASSAWDTGLAEAFF. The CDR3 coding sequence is TGTGCCAGCAGCGCGTGGGATACAGGGCTCGCTGAAGCTTTCTTT.